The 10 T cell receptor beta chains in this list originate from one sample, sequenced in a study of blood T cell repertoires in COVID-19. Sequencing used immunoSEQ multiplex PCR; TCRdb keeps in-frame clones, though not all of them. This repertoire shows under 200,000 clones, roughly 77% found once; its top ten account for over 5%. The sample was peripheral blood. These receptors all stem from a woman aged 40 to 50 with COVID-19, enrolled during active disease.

CDR3 protein: CASSSGLAGVGADTQYF. CDR3 nucleotide sequence: TGTGCCAGCAGCTCCGGACTAGCGGGAGTGGGGGCAGATACGCAGTATTTT. The chain couples TRBV11-3 to TRBJ2-3, with TRBD2 identical over 13 bases. Germline trimming cut 4 bases from V and 4 bases from J; bases unmatched to any gene: 8. The CDR3 extends over 17 amino acids. Germline V gene data show CDR1 as SGHNT and CDR2 as YENEEA.

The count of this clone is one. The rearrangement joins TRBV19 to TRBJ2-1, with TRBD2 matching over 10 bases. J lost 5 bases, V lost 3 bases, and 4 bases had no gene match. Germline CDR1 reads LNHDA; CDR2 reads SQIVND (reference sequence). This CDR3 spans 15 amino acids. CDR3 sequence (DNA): TGTGCCAGTAGTATCCTAGCGGGAGTTAACAATGAGCAGTTCTTC. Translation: CASSILAGVNNEQFF.

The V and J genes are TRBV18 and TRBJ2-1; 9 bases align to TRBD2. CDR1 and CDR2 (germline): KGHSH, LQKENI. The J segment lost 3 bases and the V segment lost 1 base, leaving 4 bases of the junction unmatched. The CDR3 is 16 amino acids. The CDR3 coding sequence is TGTGCCAGCTCACCACGGGCGGGAGGGATCTACAATGAGCAGTTCTTC. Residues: CASSPRAGGIYNEQFF.

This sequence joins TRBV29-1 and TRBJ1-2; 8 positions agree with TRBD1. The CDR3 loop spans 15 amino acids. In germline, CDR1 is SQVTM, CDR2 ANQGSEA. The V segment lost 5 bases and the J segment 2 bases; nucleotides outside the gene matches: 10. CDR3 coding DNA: TGCAGCGTTACCCCAGGGGGCAGGGGGAACTATGGCTACACCTTC. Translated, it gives CSVTPGGRGNYGYTF. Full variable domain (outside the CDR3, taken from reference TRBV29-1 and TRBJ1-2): SAVISQKPSRDICQRGTSLTIQCQVDSQVTMMFWYRQQPGQSLTLIATANQGSEATYESGFVIDKFPISRPNLTFSTLTVSNMSPEDSSIYLCSVTPGGRGNYGYTFGSGTRLTVV.

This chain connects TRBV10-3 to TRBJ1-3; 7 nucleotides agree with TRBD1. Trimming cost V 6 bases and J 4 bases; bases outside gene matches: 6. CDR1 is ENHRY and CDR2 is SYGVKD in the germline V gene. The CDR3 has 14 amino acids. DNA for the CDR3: TGTGCCATCAGCCCGACAGGGACCGGAAACACCATATATTTT. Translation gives CAISPTGTGNTIYF.

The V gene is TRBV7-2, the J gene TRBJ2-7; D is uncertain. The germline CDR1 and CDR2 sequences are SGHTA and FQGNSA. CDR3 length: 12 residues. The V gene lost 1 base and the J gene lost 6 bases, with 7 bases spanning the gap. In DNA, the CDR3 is TGTGCCAGCAGCTTAGAATTAGTCGAGCAGTACTTC. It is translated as CASSLELVEQYF.

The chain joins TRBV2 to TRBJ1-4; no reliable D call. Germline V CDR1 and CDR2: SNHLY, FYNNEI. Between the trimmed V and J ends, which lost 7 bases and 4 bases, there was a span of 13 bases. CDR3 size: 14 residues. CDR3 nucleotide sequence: TGTGCCAGCAAAGTTTTGTCGAGTAATGAAAAACTGTTTTTT. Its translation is CASKVLSSNEKLFF.

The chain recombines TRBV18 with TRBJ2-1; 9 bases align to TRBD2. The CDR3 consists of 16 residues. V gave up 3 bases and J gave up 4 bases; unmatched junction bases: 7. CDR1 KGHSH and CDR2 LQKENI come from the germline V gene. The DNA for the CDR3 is TGTGCCAGCTCACCTGGCGTGACTAGCGGATACAATGAGCAGTTCTTC. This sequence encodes CASSPGVTSGYNEQFF.

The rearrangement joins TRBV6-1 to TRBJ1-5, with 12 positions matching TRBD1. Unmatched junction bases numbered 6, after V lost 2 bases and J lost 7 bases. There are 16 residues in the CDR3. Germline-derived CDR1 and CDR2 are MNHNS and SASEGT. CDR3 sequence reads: CASSERGQGARQPQHF. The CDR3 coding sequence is TGTGCCAGCAGTGAACGGGGACAGGGGGCAAGACAGCCCCAGCATTTT.

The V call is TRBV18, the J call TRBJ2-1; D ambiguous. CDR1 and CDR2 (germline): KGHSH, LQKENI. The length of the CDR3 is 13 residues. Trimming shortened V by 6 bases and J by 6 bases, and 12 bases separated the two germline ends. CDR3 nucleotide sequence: TGTGCCAGCTCGCCGGGTATTCGCAATGAGCAGTTCTTC. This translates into CASSPGIRNEQFF. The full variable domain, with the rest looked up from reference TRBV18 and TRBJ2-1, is NAGVMQNPRHLVRRRGQEARLRCSPMKGHSHVYWYRQLPEEGLKFMVYLQKENIIDESGMPKERFSAEFPKEGPSILRIQQVVRGDSAAYFCASSPGIRNEQFFGPGTRLTVL.